Below are 29 T cell receptor beta chains sequenced from a single sample in a study of CD8 T cells in Susac syndrome. Reverse transcription used about 0.45 to 1 ug RNA and random hexamers. TCRdb re-called the immunoSEQ multiplex PCR reads through MiXCR, storing one row per CDR3 protein. The table lists about 250,000 distinct CDR3 sequences, roughly 95% of them singletons. Sequencing was carried out using CD4+ T cells from PBMCs. The origin of the receptors is a human donor with multiple sclerosis.

The sample holds one count of this clonotype. The chain joins TRBV30 to TRBJ1-4, with D tentatively TRBD1 (5 bases). The CDR3 runs 14 residues. Germline V CDR1 and CDR2: GTSNPN, SVGIG (reference sequence). V dropped 2 bases and J dropped 1 base, with 8 bases sitting between them. CDR3 DNA: TGTGCCTGGAGTCGTCAGGGAACTAATGAAAAACTGTTTTTT. Translating it yields CAWSRQGTNEKLFF.

The rearrangement links TRBV10-3 to TRBJ2-1, with 10 bases that match TRBD2. CDR3 length equals 14 residues. Germline V lookup: CDR1 ENHRY, CDR2 SYGVKD. After removal of 6 bases from V and 5 bases from J, the junction contained 4 bases not matched to a gene. In DNA form, the CDR3 reads TGTGCCATCAGCGGACTAGCGGATAACAATGAGCAGTTCTTC. Translating it yields CAISGLADNNEQFF.

The chain recombines TRBV5-1 with TRBJ2-3; D uncertain. Germline values: CDR1 SGHRS, CDR2 YFSETQ. Trimming removed 1 base at V and 1 base at J, with 13 bases between. The CDR3 extends over 16 amino acids. The CDR3 is CASSLKPSYGTDTQYF. In nucleotides, the CDR3 is TGCGCCAGCAGCTTGAAGCCCTCCTACGGCACAGATACGCAGTATTTT.

The chain has TRBV10-3 and TRBJ1-1; 7 bases agree with TRBD1. The CDR3 has 14 amino acids. V gave up 6 bases and J gave up 3 bases; unmatched junction bases: 7. The germline V gene has CDR1 ENHRY and CDR2 SYGVKD. The CDR3 DNA sequence: TGTGCCATCAGGAGCGACAGGGCAGACACTGAAGCTTTCTTT. The encoded protein is CAIRSDRADTEAFF.

The CDR3 loop is CASSELTGAFSETQYF. CDR3 in DNA: TGTGCCAGCAGTGAATTAACAGGGGCTTTTTCGGAGACCCAGTACTTC. The chain combines TRBV25-1 with TRBJ2-5, with 7 bases aligning to TRBD1. The CDR3 loop spans 16 amino acids. CDR1 is MGHDK, CDR2 SYGVNS, per germline. V shed 1 base and J 5 bases; nucleotides not matched to a gene: 10.

This clonotype was seen a handful of times. The rearrangement joins TRBV7-7 to TRBJ2-7, with unresolved D. Germline V gene sequence: CDR1 SSHAT, CDR2 FNYEAQ (reference sequence). CDR3 length: 11 residues. The CDR3 spells CASSFSYEQYV. For the CDR3, the DNA is TGTGCTAGCAGCTTCTCCTACGAGCAGTACGTC.

The chain employs TRBV24-1 and TRBJ2-7; D tentatively fits TRBD1 or TRBD2 (6 bases each). The CDR3 covers 14 residues. V gave up 4 bases and J gave up 7 bases, with 16 bases separating them. Germline CDR1 reads KGHDR; CDR2 reads SFDVKD. The CDR3 DNA reads TGTGCCACCAGTGAAGGGGGGCAGACTAATGAGCAGTACTTC. Amino acid sequence: CATSEGGQTNEQYF.

The rearrangement uses TRBV19 and TRBJ2-7, with D maybe TRBD2 (6 bases). The V and J ends lost 2 bases and 5 bases respectively, with 10 bases between them. The CDR3 spans 13 residues. Germline V CDR1 and CDR2: LNHDA, SQIVND (reference sequence). The CDR3 here is CASSISGLDEQYF. The CDR3 nucleotides read TGTGCCAGTAGTATAAGCGGGCTGGACGAGCAGTACTTC.

The V and J genes are TRBV6-5 and TRBJ2-7; D tentatively fits TRBD1 or TRBD2 (7 bases each). Germline V gene data show CDR1 as MNHEY and CDR2 as SVGAGI. Trimming took off 8 bases at V and 0 bases at J, with 17 bases between the two ends. This CDR3 comprises 15 residues. The CDR3 is CASWAGGDSSYEQYF. The CDR3 region has the DNA TGTGCCAGCTGGGCTGGGGGGGACAGCTCCTACGAGCAGTACTTC.

This rearrangement joins TRBV9 to TRBJ2-6; D call uncertain. The CDR3 contains 16 residues. CDR1 and CDR2 from the germline V gene are SGDLS and YYNGEE. Trimming left V 4 bases short and J 2 bases short, with 13 bases between. The CDR3 DNA sequence: TGTGCCAGCAGCCCTTCAGACCCTCCTGGGGCCAACGTCCTGACTTTC. Translation: CASSPSDPPGANVLTF.

The chain is built from TRBV7-9 and TRBJ2-6; D unresolved. CDR1 SEHNR and CDR2 FQNEAQ come from the germline V gene (reference sequence). Deletions cut 2 bases from V and 0 bases from J, with 8 bases between. The CDR3 totals 16 residues. In DNA form, the CDR3 reads TGTGCCAGCAGCTTAAGTTTCCGCTCTGGGGCCAACGTCCTGACTTTC. Translating gives CASSLSFRSGANVLTF.

The V gene is TRBV5-1, the J gene TRBJ2-1; 9 nucleotides match TRBD2. The CDR3 has 18 residues. The V and J ends lost 3 bases and 1 base, in that order; junction bases with no gene match: 11. Germline-derived CDR1 and CDR2 are SGHRS and YFSETQ. DNA of the CDR3: TGCGCCAGCAGCTCCGGGACTAGCCCAGCGGGGTCCTACAATGAGCAGTTCTTC. It encodes CASSSGTSPAGSYNEQFF.

The chain employs TRBV11-2 and TRBJ2-3; D perhaps matches TRBD1 (5 bases). Between the trimmed V and J ends, which lost 9 bases and 2 bases, there was a span of 18 bases. The CDR3 is 15 residues long. Germline V CDR1 and CDR2: SGHAT, FQNNGV. CDR3 sequence: CASSLVGLATDTQYF. The CDR3 nucleotides are TGTGCCAGTTCCCTCGTGGGGCTCGCCACAGATACGCAGTATTTT.

This chain connects TRBV5-1 to TRBJ2-4; 11 positions match TRBD1. V gave up 4 bases and J gave up 0 bases; unmatched junction bases: 3. This CDR3 contains 16 residues. CDR1 is SGHRS and CDR2 is YFSETQ in the germline V gene. The CDR3 DNA is TGCGCCAGCAGCCTTGGGACAGGGGGAGCCAAAAACATTCAGTACTTC. Translated: CASSLGTGGAKNIQYF.

The chain combines TRBV14 with TRBJ2-7; possible D gene TRBD1, 5 bases. CDR3 length: 14 amino acids. From germline, CDR1 is SGHDN and CDR2 FVKESK. Trimming left V 2 bases short and J 6 bases short, with 14 bases between. The CDR3 bases are TGTGCCAGCAGCCAACTTATAGGGGTTTTCGAGCAGTACTTC. Protein product: CASSQLIGVFEQYF.

J is TRBJ2-4 and V is TRBV29-1, with 7 bases identical to TRBD1. In germline, CDR1 is SQVTM, CDR2 ANQGSEA. The V and J ends lost 4 bases and 7 bases, in that order; junction bases with no gene match: 10. This CDR3 is built from 14 residues. Here the CDR3 DNA reads TGCAGCGTTGGAGAGGGGGCGCTCGGGAACATTCAGTACTTC. Its protein is CSVGEGALGNIQYF.

The gene calls are TRBV3-1 and TRBJ2-7; D is undetermined. V was cut by 2 bases and J by 6 bases, with 11 bases left in between. CDR3 length: 13 residues. Germline assignment: CDR1 LGHDT and CDR2 YNNKEL (reference sequence). The CDR3 is CASSQFPQSEQYF. The CDR3 region has the DNA TGTGCCAGCAGCCAATTCCCGCAATCCGAGCAGTACTTC.

This chain links TRBV6-5 with TRBJ1-1, with 9 positions matching TRBD1. The germline V gene encodes CDR1 MNHEY and CDR2 SVGAGI. V trimming: 0 bases; J trimming: 0 bases; junction bases outside the gene matches: 8. CDR3 size: 18 residues. CDR3 bases: TGTGCCAGCAGTTACTCCGGCTGGGACAGGGTCCTGAACACTGAAGCTTTCTTT. This sequence encodes CASSYSGWDRVLNTEAFF.

The chain couples TRBV5-1 to TRBJ2-3; weak D call: TRBD1 (5 bases). Germline CDR1 is SGHRS and CDR2 is YFSETQ. The CDR3 is 13 residues long. The germline V and J ends were trimmed by 7 bases and 4 bases, with 13 bases remaining between them. The DNA for the CDR3 is TGCGCCAGCTCCCCAGGGTATCCAGATACGCAGTATTTT. Amino acids: CASSPGYPDTQYF.

CDR3 sequence (DNA): TGTGCCAGCAGCCCCTTCCGGGGACAGGGCGAATCACCCCTCCACTTT. Its protein is CASSPFRGQGESPLHF. This chain links TRBV6-6 with TRBJ1-6, with 9 bases that match TRBD1. CDR1 is MNHNY and CDR2 is SVGAGI in the germline V gene (reference sequence). The CDR3 is 16 amino acids. V shed 6 bases, J shed 10 bases, and the junction held 13 bases outside the gene matches.

The rearrangement uses TRBV5-1 and TRBJ2-3; D is perhaps TRBD2 (7 bases). From germline, CDR1 is SGHRS and CDR2 YFSETQ. The CDR3 spans 14 residues. Trimming removed 4 bases at V and 6 bases at J, with 15 bases between. In nucleotides, the CDR3 is TGCGCCAGCAGCGAAGGACAGCGGGACGATACGCAGTATTTT. The encoded protein is CASSEGQRDDTQYF.

This clonotype was counted a single time. V gene TRBV29-1 combines with J gene TRBJ2-1; 9 nucleotides agree with TRBD1. This CDR3 is 14 amino acids long. Trimming at V came to 7 bases and at J to 6 bases, leaving 10 bases not matched to a gene. Looked up from germline, CDR1 is SQVTM and CDR2 is ANQGSEA. The CDR3 nucleotides are TGCAGCGGTGTAGGGGGACAGGGTACCAATGAGCAGTTCTTC. This sequence encodes CSGVGGQGTNEQFF.

The count of this clonotype is one. The chain combines TRBV5-1 with TRBJ2-7; 9 nucleotides align to TRBD1. CDR1 is SGHRS and CDR2 is YFSETQ in the germline V gene. The V segment lost 0 bases and the J segment 5 bases; nucleotides outside the gene matches: 6. The CDR3 totals 15 residues. The CDR3 DNA reads as TGCGCCAGCAGCTTGGCAAGCGGGACAGGGAACGAGCAGTACTTC. This translates into CASSLASGTGNEQYF.

V usage is TRBV12-3 or TRBV12-4 and J usage is TRBJ1-1; D unclear. V was trimmed by 7 bases and J by 2 bases, leaving 11 bases between them. The CDR3 covers 13 residues. The chain's CDR3 is CASILEGNTEAFF. CDR3 nucleotides: TGTGCCAGCATCCTGGAGGGAAACACTGAAGCTTTCTTT.

The chain links TRBV12-3 or TRBV12-4 to TRBJ2-3; 8 nucleotides match TRBD2. Germline trimming cut 7 bases from V and 5 bases from J; bases unmatched to any gene: 11. The CDR3 runs to 15 residues. CDR3 residues: CASTTGIAGIDTQYF. In DNA form, the CDR3 reads TGTGCCAGCACCACTGGGATAGCGGGAATAGATACGCAGTATTTT.

The genes are TRBV19 and TRBJ1-5, with D perhaps TRBD1 (6 bases). V was clipped by 7 bases and J by 0 bases, with 16 bases between them. From germline, CDR1 is LNHDA and CDR2 SQIVND (reference sequence). This CDR3 has 16 residues. The CDR3 nucleotides are TGTGCCAGTACCACGCAGGACAGACATAGCAATCAGCCCCAGCATTTT. This encodes CASTTQDRHSNQPQHF. The whole variable domain, filled in from reference TRBV19 and TRBJ1-5, reads DGGITQSPKYLFRKEGQNVTLSCEQNLNHDAMYWYRQDPGQGLRLIYYSQIVNDFQKGDIAEGYSVSREKKESFPLTVTSAQKNPTAFYLCASTTQDRHSNQPQHFGDGTRLSIL.

The chain is built from TRBV27 and TRBJ1-2, with 9 nucleotides matching TRBD1. V gave up 1 base and J gave up 4 bases; unmatched junction bases: 4. Germline V lookup: CDR1 MNHEY, CDR2 SMNVEV (reference sequence). This CDR3 has 15 amino acids. The CDR3 loop reads CASSLFGTGPYGYTF. In nucleotides, the CDR3 is TGTGCCAGCAGTTTATTTGGGACAGGGCCCTATGGCTACACCTTC.

V and J are TRBV6-5 and TRBJ2-2, with 7 bases lining up with TRBD2. Germline V gene sequence: CDR1 MNHEY, CDR2 SVGAGI. J gave up 3 bases and V 1 base, and 8 bases lay outside the gene matches. This CDR3 region has 17 residues. CDR3 region: CASSYYTGTTYTGELFF. The CDR3 DNA sequence: TGTGCCAGCAGTTACTATACCGGGACTACCTACACCGGGGAGCTGTTTTTT.

V usage is TRBV6-5 and J usage is TRBJ1-6; 9 nucleotides line up with TRBD1. The J segment lost 9 bases and the V segment lost 8 bases, leaving 8 bases of the junction unmatched. Per the germline V gene, CDR1 is MNHEY and CDR2 is SVGAGI. This CDR3 contains 14 residues. The CDR3 sequence is CASGRQGVISPLHF. CDR3 nucleotide sequence: TGTGCCAGCGGAAGACAGGGGGTTATTTCACCCCTCCACTTT.